This TCR beta chain is drawn from a study of CD8 T cells in ankylosing spondylitis. The table lists this clonotype with many counts. Its antigen is currently unknown. From germline, CDR1 is DFQATT and CDR2 SNEGSKA (reference sequence). Trimming cost V 5 bases and J 2 bases, with 18 bases left between them. This CDR3 region has 15 residues. Study observations and caveats: There was a TCR beta motif, made of several highly homologous variants, that appeared characteristic of ankylosing spondylitis blood. The clones that were linked to disease were reported to be significantly enriched in matched synovial fluid samples from ankylosing spondylitis patients. Certain motif variants had earlier appeared in reactive arthritis synovial fluid and blood. Disease-linked clones, CD8+, were relatively rare in peripheral blood.

Quantitative 5'-RACE with molecular barcodes was used to make the TCR beta libraries. TCRdb reprocessed the 5' RACE reads via MiXCR and lists one record per CDR3 protein. The table includes some 840,000 distinct CDR3 sequences, about 11% detected once. The sample taken for sequencing was blood, either unsorted or a sorted T cell fraction (not recorded which). This receptor was taken from a male donor with ankylosing spondylitis. J is TRBJ1-2 and V is TRBV20-1; D possibly corresponds to TRBD1 (6 bases). CDR3 amino acids: CSAWGTPEGNYGYTF. Here the CDR3 DNA reads TGCAGTGCTTGGGGGACACCCGAAGGGAACTATGGCTACACCTTC.